The T cell receptor beta chain described here comes from a study of T-cell memory formation after mild COVID-19. TCRdb passed the 5' RACE reads through MiXCR, listing each CDR3 protein once. The sample carries approximately 210,000 distinct CDR3 sequences, 27% recorded once. The germline V and J ends were trimmed by 3 bases and 4 bases, with 13 bases remaining between them. The CDR3 runs 14 residues. From germline, CDR1 is SGHRS and CDR2 YFSETQ. Material for sequencing was PBMCs or a T cell subset sorted from them (not recorded which). The clonotype comes from an adult woman who had mild COVID-19 (a few samples of this study predate the infection). Cell type and time point are not known. The chain recombines TRBV5-1 with TRBJ1-2; tentatively, D is TRBD1 (5 bases). CDR3 in amino acids: CASSSQTVAYGYTF. CDR3 sequence (DNA): TGCGCCAGCAGCTCCCAGACAGTAGCCTATGGCTACACCTTC. The full variable domain, with the rest looked up from reference TRBV5-1 and TRBJ1-2, is KAGVTQTPRYLIKTRGQQVTLSCSPISGHRSVSWYQQTPGQGLQFLFEYFSETQRNKGNFPGRFSGRQFSNSRSEMNVSTLELGDSALYLCASSSQTVAYGYTFGSGTRLTVV.